What follows are 9 T cell receptor beta chains derived from one specimen sequenced in a study of shared clonotypes between healthy human individuals. Here immunoSEQ multiplex PCR was the method, and the copy in TCRdb shows in-frame clones only, minus some. In the table there are fewer than 1.6 million clones, 98% of which are singletons. The sequencing sample was made of naive CD4+ T cells sorted from blood. The subset denotes: CD45RA+ positively selected. The receptors here all came from a man aged 30 to 39 in good health.

This sequence joins TRBV18 and TRBJ2-2; perhaps TRBD1 as D (6 bases). The CDR3 runs to 15 residues. With 1 base removed from V and 7 bases from J, the gap between germline ends came to 13 bases. The germline gives CDR1 KGHSH, CDR2 LQKENI. CDR3 residues: CASSPRTERGGELFF. The CDR3 DNA is TGTGCCAGCTCACCACGGACAGAGAGGGGCGGGGAGCTGTTTTTT.

The chain has TRBV4-2 and TRBJ2-7; no firm D call. Germline V gene data show CDR1 as LGHNA and CDR2 as YNFKEQ. The V and J ends lost 4 bases and 4 bases respectively, with 17 bases between them. The CDR3 runs 15 residues. The CDR3 loop is CASSPSQQNFYEQYF. CDR3 bases: TGTGCCAGCAGCCCATCACAGCAAAACTTTTACGAGCAGTACTTC.

The chain uses TRBV18 and TRBJ2-7; D is possibly TRBD1 or TRBD2 (5 bases each). This CDR3 is 18 amino acids long. Germline V gene sequence: CDR1 KGHSH, CDR2 LQKENI. Trimming took off 4 bases at V and 0 bases at J, with 22 bases between the two ends. CDR3 sequence: CASSLGQGLSGYSYEQYF. CDR3 sequence (DNA): TGTGCCAGCTCACTGGGGCAGGGTCTAAGCGGATACTCCTACGAGCAGTACTTC.

Turning to this clone: An end of the junction differs from the germline gene, which may be a read error. The V gene is TRBV14, the J gene TRBJ2-5; D is unclear. Germline values: CDR1 SGHDN, CDR2 FVKESK. This CDR3 is 13 amino acids long. The CDR3 coding sequence is TGTGCCAGCAGACAAGACGGCGCCCAAAAAAATTACTTC. This encodes CASRQDGAQKNYF.

This clone was seen a single time. The chain recombines TRBV7-2 with TRBJ2-5; D not certain. Looked up from germline, CDR1 is SGHTA and CDR2 is FQGNSA. Trimming removed 5 bases at V and 1 base at J, with 17 bases between. This CDR3 is built from 16 residues. The CDR3 sequence: CASSLEPHKTQETQYF. The CDR3 nucleotides are TGTGCCAGCAGCCTAGAGCCCCATAAAACCCAAGAGACCCAGTACTTC.

This chain connects TRBV30 to TRBJ1-4, with D hard to call. The CDR3 totals 14 residues. Trimming cost V 5 bases and J 6 bases, with 16 bases left between them. The germline V gene encodes CDR1 GTSNPN and CDR2 SVGIG (reference sequence). The CDR3 reads CAWDLDGVDEKLFF. The CDR3, as DNA: TGTGCCTGGGACCTAGACGGGGTGGATGAAAAACTGTTTTTT. The full variable domain, its missing parts supplied by reference TRBV30 and TRBJ1-4, is SQTIHQWPATLVQPVGSPLSLECTVEGTSNPNLYWYRQAAGRGLQLLFYSVGIGQISSEVPQNLSASRPQDRQFILSSKKLLLSDSGFYLCAWDLDGVDEKLFFGSGTQLSVL.

V is TRBV5-7 and J is TRBJ1-1; 9 bases line up with TRBD1. TRBV5-7 carries the ORF label, with uncertain function. The CDR3 is 15 amino acids. V lost 2 bases to trimming and J lost 2 bases; unmatched junction nucleotides: 4. CDR3 bases: TGTGCCAGCAGCTTCCCGGGACAGGGTAACACTGAAGCTTTCTTT. Protein sequence: CASSFPGQGNTEAFF.

V gene TRBV18 combines with J gene TRBJ1-1, with D possibly being TRBD1 (5 bases). CDR1 and CDR2 (germline): KGHSH, LQKENI. V lost 1 base, J lost 5 bases, and 17 bases lay in between. The CDR3 runs to 16 residues. CDR3 nucleotides: TGTGCCAGCTCACCACGACAGTCCTTTCGGTTAACTGAAGCTTTCTTT. Translating gives CASSPRQSFRLTEAFF.

J is TRBJ1-2 and V is TRBV6-1, with 9 positions matching TRBD1. This CDR3 has 14 residues. The junction had 5 bases not matched to a gene; V was cut back by 5 bases and J by 4 bases. Germline CDR1 MNHNS, CDR2 SASEGT. CDR3 bases: TGTGCCAGCAGTTCCGGACAGGGGCCCTATGGCTACACCTTC. The encoded protein is CASSSGQGPYGYTF.